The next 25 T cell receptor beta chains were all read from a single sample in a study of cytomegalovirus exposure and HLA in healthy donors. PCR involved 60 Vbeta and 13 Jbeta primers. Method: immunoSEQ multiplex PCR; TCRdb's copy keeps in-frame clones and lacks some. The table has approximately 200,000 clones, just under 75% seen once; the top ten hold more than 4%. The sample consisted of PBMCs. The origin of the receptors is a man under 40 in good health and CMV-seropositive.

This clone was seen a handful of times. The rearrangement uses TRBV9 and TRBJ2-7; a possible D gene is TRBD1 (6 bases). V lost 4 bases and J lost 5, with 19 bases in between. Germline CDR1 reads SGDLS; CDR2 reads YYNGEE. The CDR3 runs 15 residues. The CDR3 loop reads CASSQGRASYHEQYF. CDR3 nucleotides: TGTGCCAGCAGCCAGGGGCGGGCCTCCTACCACGAGCAGTACTTC. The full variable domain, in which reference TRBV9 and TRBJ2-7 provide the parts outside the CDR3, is DSGVTQTPKHLITATGQRVTLRCSPRSGDLSVYWYQQSLDQGLQFLIQYYNGEERAKGNILERFSAQQFPDLHSELNLSSLELGDSALYFCASSQGRASYHEQYFGPGTRLTVT.

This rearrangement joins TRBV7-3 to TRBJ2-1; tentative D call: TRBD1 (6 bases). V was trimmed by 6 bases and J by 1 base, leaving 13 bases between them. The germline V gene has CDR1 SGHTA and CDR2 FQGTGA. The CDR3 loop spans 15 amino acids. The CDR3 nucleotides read TGTGCCAGCAGTAAACAGGGAGAATCCTACAATGAGCAGTTCTTC. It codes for CASSKQGESYNEQFF.

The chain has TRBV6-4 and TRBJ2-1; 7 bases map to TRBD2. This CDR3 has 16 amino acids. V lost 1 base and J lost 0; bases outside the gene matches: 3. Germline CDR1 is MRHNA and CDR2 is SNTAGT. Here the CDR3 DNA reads TGTGCCAGCAGTGACTTAGCGGGCAGCTCCTACAATGAGCAGTTCTTC. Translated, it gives CASSDLAGSSYNEQFF.

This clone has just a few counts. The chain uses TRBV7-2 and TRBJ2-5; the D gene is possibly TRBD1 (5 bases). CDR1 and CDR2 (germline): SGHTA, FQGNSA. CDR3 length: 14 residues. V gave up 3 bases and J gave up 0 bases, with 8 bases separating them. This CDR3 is CASSFRADQETQYF. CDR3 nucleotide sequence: TGTGCCAGCAGCTTCAGGGCCGACCAAGAGACCCAGTACTTC.

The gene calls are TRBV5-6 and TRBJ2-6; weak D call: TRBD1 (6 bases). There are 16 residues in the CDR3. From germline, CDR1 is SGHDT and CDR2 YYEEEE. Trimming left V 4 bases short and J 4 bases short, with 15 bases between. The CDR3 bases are TGTGCCAGCAGCCCACGAGGGGGTGCCGGGGCCAACGTCCTGACTTTC. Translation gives CASSPRGGAGANVLTF.

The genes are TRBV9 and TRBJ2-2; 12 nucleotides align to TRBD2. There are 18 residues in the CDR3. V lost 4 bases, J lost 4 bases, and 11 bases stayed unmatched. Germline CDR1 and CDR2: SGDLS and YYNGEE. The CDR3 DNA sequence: TGTGCCAGCAGCCCTTCGGCTAGCGGGGGGGCCGTCACCGGGGAGCTGTTTTTT. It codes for CASSPSASGGAVTGELFF.

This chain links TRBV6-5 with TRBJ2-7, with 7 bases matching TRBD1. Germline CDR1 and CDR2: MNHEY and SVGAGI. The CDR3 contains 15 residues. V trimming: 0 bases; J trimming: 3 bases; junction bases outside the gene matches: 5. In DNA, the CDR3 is TGTGCCAGCAGTTACTCCTCGGGACAGCTCTACGAGCAGTACTTC. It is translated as CASSYSSGQLYEQYF.

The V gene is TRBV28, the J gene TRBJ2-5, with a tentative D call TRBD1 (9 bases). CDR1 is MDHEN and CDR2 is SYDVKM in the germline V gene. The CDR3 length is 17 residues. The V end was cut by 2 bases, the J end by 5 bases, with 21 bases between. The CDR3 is CASSLPHTGGGGETQYF. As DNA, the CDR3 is TGTGCCAGCAGTTTACCACACACAGGGGGCGGGGGGGAGACCCAGTACTTC. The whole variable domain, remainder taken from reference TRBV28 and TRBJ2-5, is DVKVTQSSRYLVKRTGEKVFLECVQDMDHENMFWYRQDPGLGLRLIYFSYDVKMKEKGDIPEGYSVSREKKERFSLILESASTNQTSMYLCASSLPHTGGGGETQYFGPGTRLLVL.

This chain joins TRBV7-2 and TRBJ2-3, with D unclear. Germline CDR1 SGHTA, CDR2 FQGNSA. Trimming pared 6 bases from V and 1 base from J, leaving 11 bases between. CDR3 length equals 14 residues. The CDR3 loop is CASRSVRGTDTQYF. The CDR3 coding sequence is TGTGCCAGCAGATCTGTTCGTGGCACAGATACGCAGTATTTT.

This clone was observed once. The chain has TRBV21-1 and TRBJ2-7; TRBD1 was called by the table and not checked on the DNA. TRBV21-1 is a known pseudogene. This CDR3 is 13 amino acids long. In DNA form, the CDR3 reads TGTGCCAGCAGCTCAAGAGGCAGGGACGAGCAGTACTTC. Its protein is CASSSRGRDEQYF.

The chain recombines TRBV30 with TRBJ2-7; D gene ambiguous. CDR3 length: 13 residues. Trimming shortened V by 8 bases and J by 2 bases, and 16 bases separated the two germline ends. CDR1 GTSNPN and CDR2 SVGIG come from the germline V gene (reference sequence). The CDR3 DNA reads TGTGCCCTCCACGTCGCGGCCACCTACGAGCAGTACTTC. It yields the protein CALHVAATYEQYF.

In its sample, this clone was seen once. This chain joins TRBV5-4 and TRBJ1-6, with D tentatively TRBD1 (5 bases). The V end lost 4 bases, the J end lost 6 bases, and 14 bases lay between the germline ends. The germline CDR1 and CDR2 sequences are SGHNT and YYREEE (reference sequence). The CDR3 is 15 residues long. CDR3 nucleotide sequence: TGTGCCAGCAGCCCATCCGGGACTTCTAATTCACCCCTCCACTTT. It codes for CASSPSGTSNSPLHF.

The CDR3 coding sequence is TGTGCCAGCAGCGCAGACAGGGCCTCCTACGAGCAGTACTTC. Translated, it gives CASSADRASYEQYF. J is TRBJ2-7 and V is TRBV9, with 7 bases fitting TRBD1. V shed 3 bases, J shed 0 bases, and the junction held 3 bases outside the gene matches. In germline, CDR1 is SGDLS, CDR2 YYNGEE. The CDR3 extends over 14 amino acids.

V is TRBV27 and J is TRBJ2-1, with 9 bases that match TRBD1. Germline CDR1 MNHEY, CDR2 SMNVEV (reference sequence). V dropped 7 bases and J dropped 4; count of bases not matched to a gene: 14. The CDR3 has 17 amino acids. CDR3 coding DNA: TGTGCCAGCACCCCGACAGGGGGATTAGATCGGTACAATGAGCAGTTCTTC. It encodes CASTPTGGLDRYNEQFF.

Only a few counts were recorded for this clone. CDR3 sequence: CASSPPLLGTGTQYF. For the CDR3, the DNA is TGTGCCAGCTCACCACCTCTTCTAGGGACAGGGACCCAGTACTTC. The chain has TRBV18 and TRBJ2-5, with TRBD1 identical over 8 bases. The ends lost 0 bases at V and 7 bases at J; junction bases unmatched: 7. There are 15 residues in the CDR3. The germline gives CDR1 KGHSH, CDR2 LQKENI.

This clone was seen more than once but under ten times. The CDR3 loop reads CASTSSRSGNTIYF. For the CDR3, the DNA is TGTGCCAGTACCTCCTCCCGCTCTGGAAACACCATATATTTT. The V call is TRBV19, the J call TRBJ1-3; no firm D call. CDR1 and CDR2 from the germline V gene are LNHDA and SQIVND (reference sequence). The V end was cut by 7 bases, the J end by 0 bases, with 10 bases between. The CDR3 covers 14 residues.

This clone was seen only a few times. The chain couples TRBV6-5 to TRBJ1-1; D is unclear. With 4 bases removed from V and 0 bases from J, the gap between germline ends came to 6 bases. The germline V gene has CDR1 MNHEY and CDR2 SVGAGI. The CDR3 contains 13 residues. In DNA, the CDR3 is TGTGCCAGCAGTTCAGGCCTGAACACTGAAGCTTTCTTT. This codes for CASSSGLNTEAFF.

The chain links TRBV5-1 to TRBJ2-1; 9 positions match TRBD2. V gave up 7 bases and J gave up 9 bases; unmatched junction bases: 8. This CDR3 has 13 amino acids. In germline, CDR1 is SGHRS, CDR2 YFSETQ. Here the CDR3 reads CASGASGNVEQFF. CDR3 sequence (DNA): TGCGCCAGCGGGGCTAGCGGGAACGTTGAGCAGTTCTTC.

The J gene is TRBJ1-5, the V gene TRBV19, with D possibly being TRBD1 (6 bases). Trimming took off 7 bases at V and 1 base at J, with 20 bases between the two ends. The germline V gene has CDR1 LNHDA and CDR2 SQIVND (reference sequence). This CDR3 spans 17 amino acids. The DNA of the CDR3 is TGTGCCAGTACCCCATGGGAGGGGGAAGGAAGCAATCAGCCCCAGCATTTT. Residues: CASTPWEGEGSNQPQHF.

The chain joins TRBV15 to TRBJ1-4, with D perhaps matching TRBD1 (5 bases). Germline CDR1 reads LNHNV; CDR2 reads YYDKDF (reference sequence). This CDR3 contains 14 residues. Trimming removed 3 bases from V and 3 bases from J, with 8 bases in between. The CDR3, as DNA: TGTGCCACCAGCAGCCCCAGGGCTAATGAAAAACTGTTTTTT. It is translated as CATSSPRANEKLFF. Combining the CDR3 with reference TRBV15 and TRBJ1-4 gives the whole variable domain DAMVIQNPRYQVTQFGKPVTLSCSQTLNHNVMYWYQQKSSQAPKLLFHYYDKDFNNEADTPDNFQSRRPNTSFCFLDIRSPGLGDTAMYLCATSSPRANEKLFFGSGTQLSVL.

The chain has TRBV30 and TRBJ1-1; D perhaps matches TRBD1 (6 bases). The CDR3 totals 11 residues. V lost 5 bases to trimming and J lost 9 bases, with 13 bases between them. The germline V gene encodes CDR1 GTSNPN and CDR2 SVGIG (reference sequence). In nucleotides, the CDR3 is TGTGCCTGGGCCCCGGGGGGCAAAGCTTTCTTT. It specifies CAWAPGGKAFF.

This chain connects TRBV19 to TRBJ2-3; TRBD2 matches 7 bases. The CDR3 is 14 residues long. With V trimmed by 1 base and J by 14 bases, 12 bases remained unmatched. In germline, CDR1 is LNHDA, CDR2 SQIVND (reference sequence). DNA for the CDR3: TGTGCCAGTAGTATAGGCCTAACTAGCGCCCGTGCGTATTTT. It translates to CASSIGLTSARAYF.

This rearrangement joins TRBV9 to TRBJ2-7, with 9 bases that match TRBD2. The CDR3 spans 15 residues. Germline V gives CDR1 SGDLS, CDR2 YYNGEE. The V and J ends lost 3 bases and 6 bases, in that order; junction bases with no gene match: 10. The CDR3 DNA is TGTGCCAGCAGCGATACCGGGACTAGCCGCTCCGAGCAGTACTTC. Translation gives CASSDTGTSRSEQYF.

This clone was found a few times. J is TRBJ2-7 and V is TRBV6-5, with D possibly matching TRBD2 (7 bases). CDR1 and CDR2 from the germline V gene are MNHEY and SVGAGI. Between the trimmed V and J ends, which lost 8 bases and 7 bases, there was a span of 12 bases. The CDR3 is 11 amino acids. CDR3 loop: CASWGGREQYF. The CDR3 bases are TGTGCCAGCTGGGGGGGGCGTGAGCAGTACTTC.

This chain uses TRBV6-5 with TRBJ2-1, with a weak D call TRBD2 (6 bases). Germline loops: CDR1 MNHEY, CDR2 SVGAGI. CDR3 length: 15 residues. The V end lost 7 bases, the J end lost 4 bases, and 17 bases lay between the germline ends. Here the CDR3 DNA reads TGTGCCAGCACCGAAAGCGGGCAGAGTTACAATGAGCAGTTCTTC. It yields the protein CASTESGQSYNEQFF.